The 7 T cell receptor beta chains in this list originate from one sample, sequenced in a study of cytomegalovirus exposure and HLA in healthy donors. The PCR had 60 Vbeta and 13 Jbeta primers. Profiling relied on immunoSEQ multiplex PCR, and the TCRdb table lists in-frame clones only, not all of them. The sample contains 90,000 to 150,000 clones, 70% to 80% of which appear only once. Input material: PBMCs. These TCRs come from a human donor in good health.

This clone occurred a few times. J is TRBJ2-1 and V is TRBV25-1; the D gene is possibly TRBD2 (6 bases). Germline CDR1 MGHDK, CDR2 SYGVNS. V lost 5 bases, J lost 2 bases, and 13 bases lay in between. CDR3 length equals 15 residues. This CDR3 is CASSRGGTAYNEQFF. The DNA of the CDR3 is TGTGCCAGCAGTAGGGGAGGCACGGCCTACAATGAGCAGTTCTTC.

Concerning this clone itself: A read error may produce the germline difference seen at one junction end. Other DNA variants within this sample encode the same CDR3. The genes are TRBV5-1 and TRBJ1-1, with TRBD1 matching over 8 bases. The germline gives CDR1 SGHRS, CDR2 YFSETQ. The CDR3 spans 16 residues. The CDR3 DNA reads TGCGCCAGCAGCCTCAGACAGGGGACCCCGAACACTGAAGCCTTCTTT. Protein sequence: CASSLRQGTPNTEAFF.

This chain uses TRBV5-4 with TRBJ2-7, with D possibly being TRBD1 (6 bases). The CDR3 covers 13 residues. V gave up 3 bases and J gave up 1 base, with 8 bases separating them. Germline V gene sequence: CDR1 SGHNT, CDR2 YYREEE (reference sequence). The CDR3 protein is CASSYGQSYEQYF. CDR3 DNA sequence: TGTGCCAGCAGCTATGGACAGTCCTACGAGCAGTACTTC. The variable domain in full, with the rest retrieved from reference TRBV5-4 and TRBJ2-7, is ETGVTQSPTHLIKTRGQQVTLRCSSQSGHNTVSWYQQALGQGPQFIFQYYREEENGRGNFPPRFSGLQFPNYSSELNVNALELDDSALYLCASSYGQSYEQYFGPGTRLTVT.

In its sample, this clone was seen a few times. The V gene is TRBV6-6, the J gene TRBJ2-1, with D possibly being TRBD1 (6 bases). Trimming shortened V by 4 bases and J by 1 base, and 14 bases separated the two germline ends. CDR3 length: 16 amino acids. Germline values: CDR1 MNHNY, CDR2 SVGAGI (reference sequence). The CDR3, as DNA: TGTGCCAGCAGTTCCACCACAGGGTGGTCCTACAATGAGCAGTTCTTC. It codes for CASSSTTGWSYNEQFF.

The DNA for the CDR3 is TGCGCCAGCAGCTTGGACAGGAGGAACACTGAAGCTTTCTTT. This translates into CASSLDRRNTEAFF. This chain links TRBV5-1 with TRBJ1-1; possibly TRBD1 for D (5 bases). Germline-derived CDR1 and CDR2 are SGHRS and YFSETQ. The CDR3 extends over 14 amino acids. The ends were cut back, 0 bases at V and 1 base at J, with 7 bases in the middle.

Written as DNA, the CDR3 is TGTGCCAGCAGCTCCGACACCAACTATGGCTACACCTTC. As protein: CASSSDTNYGYTF. V gene TRBV5-4 combines with J gene TRBJ1-2; D remains ambiguous. CDR1 is SGHNT and CDR2 is YYREEE in the germline V gene (reference sequence). V lost 3 bases, J lost 2 bases, and 8 bases lay in between. The CDR3 sequence is 13 residues long.

The chain combines TRBV30 with TRBJ2-2; TRBD2 might be the D (6 bases). Deletions cut 2 bases from V and 5 bases from J, with 18 bases between. The germline gives CDR1 GTSNPN, CDR2 SVGIG (reference sequence). The CDR3 spans 16 residues. CDR3 nucleotide sequence: TGTGCCTGGAGTAGACTAGGGCTAGCTGGGACCGGGGAGCTGTTTTTT. Protein product: CAWSRLGLAGTGELFF.